This T cell receptor beta chain comes out of a study of tumor-infiltrating lymphocytes in primary liver carcinoma. Blood RNA came from unsorted whole blood; germline DNA was also extracted. This clonotype has only a few counts. The antigen is undetermined. The authors made TCR beta cDNA from 450 to 600 ng total RNA with a constant-region primer. Construction of TCR beta libraries relied on three successive nested multiplex PCR rounds employing slightly modified ARM-PCR. The first two PCR rounds, roughly 11 cycles each, used TRBV1-TRBV30 forward primers and a C-beta reverse primer. TCRdb reprocessed the multiplex PCR reads with MiXCR, giving one entry per CDR3 protein. The sample has about 200,000 distinct CDR3 sequences, approximately 64% seen once. Study results and limitations: Tumor top-250-clone fraction significantly exceeded that of blood (p = 0.039). Comparison of CD4+ and CD8+ repertoires was precluded by bulk unsorted samples. In tumor-adjacent and tumor-blood pairs, overlap was lower than in tumor region pairs.

Germline V gives CDR1 SGHAT, CDR2 FQNNGV. The CDR3 runs 16 residues. V dropped 5 bases and J dropped 5 bases, with 19 bases sitting between them. The sample comprised peripheral blood. The receptor was isolated from a woman aged 55-75 years with primary liver carcinoma and hepatitis B virus infection. This chain joins TRBV11-2 and TRBJ2-1; TRBD2 is a possible D gene (5 bases). CDR3 sequence: CASSIAFSASHNEQFF. In DNA form, the CDR3 reads TGTGCCAGCAGCATAGCGTTTTCGGCGTCGCACAATGAGCAGTTCTTC.